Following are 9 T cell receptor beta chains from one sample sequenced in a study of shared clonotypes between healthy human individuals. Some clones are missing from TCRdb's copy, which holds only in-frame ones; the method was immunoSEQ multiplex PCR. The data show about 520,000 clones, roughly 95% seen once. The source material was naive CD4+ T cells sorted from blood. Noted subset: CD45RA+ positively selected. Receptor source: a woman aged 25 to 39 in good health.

In DNA, the CDR3 is TGTGCCAGCAGCCGACGGGATCTGCGCACAGATACGCAGTATTTT. Protein sequence: CASSRRDLRTDTQYF. The V call is TRBV11-2, the J call TRBJ2-3; TRBD2 might be the D (5 bases). The CDR3 is 15 residues long. The germline V gene has CDR1 SGHAT and CDR2 FQNNGV. The V end was cut by 5 bases, the J end by 1 base, with 13 bases between.

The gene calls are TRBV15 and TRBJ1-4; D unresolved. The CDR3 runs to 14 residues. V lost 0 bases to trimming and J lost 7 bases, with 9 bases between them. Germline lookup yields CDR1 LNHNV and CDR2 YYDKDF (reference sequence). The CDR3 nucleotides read TGTGCCACCAGCAGAGATAGAGGAGTTGAAAAACTGTTTTTT. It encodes CATSRDRGVEKLFF.

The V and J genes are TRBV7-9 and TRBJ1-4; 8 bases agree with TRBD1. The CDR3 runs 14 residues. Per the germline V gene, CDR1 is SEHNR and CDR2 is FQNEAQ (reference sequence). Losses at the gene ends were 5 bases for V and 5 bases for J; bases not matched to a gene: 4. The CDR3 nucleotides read TGTGCCAGCAGCCGCGGGACAGGCAATGAAAAACTGTTTTTT. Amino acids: CASSRGTGNEKLFF.

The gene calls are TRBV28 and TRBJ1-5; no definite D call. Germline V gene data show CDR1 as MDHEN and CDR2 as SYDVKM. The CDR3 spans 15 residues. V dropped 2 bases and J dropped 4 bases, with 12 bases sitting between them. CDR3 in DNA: TGTGCCAGCAGTTTACTCTCCGGGCAGAATCAGCCCCAGCATTTT. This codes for CASSLLSGQNQPQHF.

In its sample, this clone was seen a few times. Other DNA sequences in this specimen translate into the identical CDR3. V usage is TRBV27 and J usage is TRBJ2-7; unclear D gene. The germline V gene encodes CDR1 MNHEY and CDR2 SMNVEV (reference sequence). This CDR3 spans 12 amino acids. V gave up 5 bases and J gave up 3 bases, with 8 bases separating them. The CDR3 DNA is TGTGCCAGCAGTCCCCTGGGCTACGAGCAGTACTTC. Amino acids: CASSPLGYEQYF.

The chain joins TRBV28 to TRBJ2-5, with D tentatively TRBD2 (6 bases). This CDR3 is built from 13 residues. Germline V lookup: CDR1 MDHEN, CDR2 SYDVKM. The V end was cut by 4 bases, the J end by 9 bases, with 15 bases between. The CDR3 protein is CASSSDRRRAQYF. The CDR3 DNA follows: TGTGCCAGCAGTTCCGACCGCCGGAGGGCCCAGTACTTC.

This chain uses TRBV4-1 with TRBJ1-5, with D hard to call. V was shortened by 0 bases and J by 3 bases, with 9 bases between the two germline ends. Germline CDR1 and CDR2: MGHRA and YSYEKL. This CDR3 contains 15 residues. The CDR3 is CASSQEGSFNQPQHF. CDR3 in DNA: TGCGCCAGCAGCCAAGAGGGGAGTTTCAATCAGCCCCAGCATTTT.

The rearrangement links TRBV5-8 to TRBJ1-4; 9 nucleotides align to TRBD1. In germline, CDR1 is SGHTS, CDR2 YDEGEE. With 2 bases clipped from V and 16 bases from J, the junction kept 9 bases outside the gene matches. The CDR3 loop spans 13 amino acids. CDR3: CASSFGTGLDTFF. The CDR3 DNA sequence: TGTGCCAGCAGCTTCGGGACAGGGCTCGACACGTTTTTT.

DNA for the CDR3: TGTGCCAGCAGCCCACGGTCAGGTTTAGAGACCCAGTACTTC. Its protein product is CASSPRSGLETQYF. This chain connects TRBV5-4 to TRBJ2-5; no definite D call. Germline CDR1 and CDR2: SGHNT and YYREEE (reference sequence). The V and J ends lost 4 bases and 4 bases respectively, with 14 bases between them. CDR3 length: 14 amino acids.